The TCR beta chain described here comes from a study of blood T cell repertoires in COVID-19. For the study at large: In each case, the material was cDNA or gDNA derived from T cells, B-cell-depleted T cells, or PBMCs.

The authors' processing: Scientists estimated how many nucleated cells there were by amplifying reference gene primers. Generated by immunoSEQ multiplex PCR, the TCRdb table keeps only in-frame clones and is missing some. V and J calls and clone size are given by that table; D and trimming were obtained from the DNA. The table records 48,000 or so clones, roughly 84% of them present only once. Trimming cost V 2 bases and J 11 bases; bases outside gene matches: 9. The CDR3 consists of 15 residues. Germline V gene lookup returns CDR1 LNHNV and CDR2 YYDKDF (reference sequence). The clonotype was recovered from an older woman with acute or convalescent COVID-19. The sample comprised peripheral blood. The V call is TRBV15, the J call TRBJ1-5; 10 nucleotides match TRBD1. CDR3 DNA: TGTGCCACCAGCAGATCCGGGACAGGGGCAGGGGCCCAGCATTTT. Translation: CATSRSGTGAGAQHF. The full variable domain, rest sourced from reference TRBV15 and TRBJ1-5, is DAMVIQNPRYQVTQFGKPVTLSCSQTLNHNVMYWYQQKSSQAPKLLFHYYDKDFNNEADTPDNFQSRRPNTSFCFLDIRSPGLGDTAMYLCATSRSGTGAGAQHFGDGTRLSIL.